This TCR beta chain comes out of a study of cytomegalovirus exposure and HLA in healthy donors. Study conclusions and caveats: Researchers catalogued about 150 TCR beta chains as cytomegalovirus-associated. Around 18,000 TCR beta sequences were associated with HLA alleles at 0.05 false discovery rate in a later analysis.

Primers for the PCR totalled 60 Vbeta and 13 Jbeta. Measured with immunoSEQ multiplex PCR; TCRdb has only the in-frame clones, and not every one. This sample's table reports about 42,000 clones. Trimming took 4 bases from V and 2 from J, leaving 12 bases between them. Per germline, CDR1 SGDLS and CDR2 YYNGEE. This CDR3 region has 14 residues. Regarding this clone: Its specificity is unknown.

The clonotype originates from a man in his thirties or forties in good health and CMV-seronegative. The sequencing input was PBMCs. The chain combines TRBV9 with TRBJ2-5; D remains ambiguous. CDR3 residues: CASSPRLSQETQYF. The CDR3 region has the DNA TGTGCCAGCAGCCCCCGACTTAGTCAAGAGACCCAGTACTTC.